What follows are 19 T cell receptor beta chains derived from one specimen sequenced in a study of regulatory T cells in long-lasting Graves disease. Time point of the sample: newly diagnosed GD, antithyroid drugs for less than 3 months. Preparation of the TCR library used RNA extracted from PBMCs. Investigators prepared the TCR beta libraries by applying iRepertoire HTBI primers and Arm-PCR of CDR3 regions. TCRdb fed the multiplex PCR reads into MiXCR, producing one record per CDR3 protein. The table records 350,000 to 550,000 distinct CDR3 sequences, about 16% of them present only once. These data are also associated with another study on T cells in Graves' hyperthyroidism and ophthalmopathy.

Sequences were derived from peripheral blood mononuclear cells (PBMCs), sampled at new diagnosis, from a patient treated with antithyroid drugs. These receptors originate from a woman in her twenties or thirties with Graves disease.

This clonotype has at least ten counts. V and J are TRBV2 and TRBJ2-3; unclear D gene. CDR1 and CDR2 from the germline V gene are SNHLY and FYNNEI. Trimming left V 5 bases short and J 4 bases short, with 4 bases between. The CDR3 consists of 11 residues. Written as DNA, the CDR3 is TGTGCCAGCAGTACGGCAGATACGCAGTATTTT. Translated, it gives CASSTADTQYF.

A few counts support this clonotype. This rearrangement joins TRBV24-1 to TRBJ2-5; perhaps TRBD1 as D (6 bases). The CDR3 length is 13 residues. Trimming removed 7 bases at V and 1 base at J, with 9 bases between. Germline V gives CDR1 KGHDR, CDR2 SFDVKD. CDR3 protein: CATRDSVQETQYF. The CDR3 DNA is TGTGCCACCAGGGACAGTGTCCAAGAGACCCAGTACTTC.

This clonotype was seen repeatedly, ten times or more. V gene TRBV11-3 combines with J gene TRBJ2-5; D possibly corresponds to TRBD2 (6 bases). The V end was cut by 4 bases, the J end by 5 bases, with 14 bases between. Germline V gene data show CDR1 as SGHNT and CDR2 as YENEEA. The CDR3 loop spans 14 amino acids. The CDR3 DNA sequence: TGTGCCAGCAGCTCCCGGGACTCCCTTGAGACCCAGTACTTC. Amino acid sequence: CASSSRDSLETQYF.

This clonotype was counted at least ten times. The V call is TRBV18, the J call TRBJ2-7; a possible D gene is TRBD1 (7 bases). V lost 3 bases and J 5 bases, leaving 11 bases between the germline ends. The CDR3 has 13 residues. The germline V gene has CDR1 KGHSH and CDR2 LQKENI. The CDR3 bases are TGTGCCAGCTCACCCCAGGGGGGCCACGAGCAGTACTTC. It codes for CASSPQGGHEQYF.

The table lists this clonotype with many counts. The chain is built from TRBV24-1 and TRBJ1-1; possible D gene TRBD1, 5 bases. Germline CDR1 KGHDR, CDR2 SFDVKD. Trimming removed 8 bases at V and 0 bases at J, with 9 bases between. The CDR3 extends over 13 amino acids. Here the CDR3 reads CATKARVNTEAFF. The DNA for the CDR3 is TGTGCCACCAAGGCCAGGGTGAACACTGAAGCTTTCTTT.

This clonotype came up many times. The V and J genes are TRBV12-3 or TRBV12-4 and TRBJ2-2; D is ambiguous. Deletions cut 5 bases from V and 5 bases from J, with 9 bases between. The CDR3 is made up of 13 amino acids. The CDR3 is CASSPRDTGELFF. In DNA form, the CDR3 reads TGTGCCAGCAGTCCCCGCGATACCGGGGAGCTGTTTTTT.

The sample holds many counts of this clonotype. The J gene is TRBJ2-1, the V gene TRBV6-2 or TRBV6-3; TRBD1 or TRBD2 may be the D gene (5 bases each). Germline V gives CDR1 MNHEY, CDR2 SVGEGT. V was pared by 0 bases and J by 6 bases, with 15 bases between. The CDR3 totals 16 residues. This CDR3 is CASSYSRGFERNEQFF. DNA for the CDR3: TGTGCCAGCAGTTACTCGAGGGGTTTCGAACGCAATGAGCAGTTCTTC.

This clonotype was counted only a few times. The CDR3 ends on some other residue instead of the conserved phenylalanine or tryptophan, so this is likely a read error. As DNA, the CDR3 is TGTGCCTGGAGACTAGCGGGAGGGACCGGGGAGCTGTTTCTT. Translation: CAWRLAGGTGELFL. The chain links TRBV30 to TRBJ2-2; 13 bases align to TRBD2. There are 14 residues in the CDR3. CDR1 GTSNPN and CDR2 SVGIG come from the germline V gene (reference sequence). The J segment lost 5 bases and the V segment lost 3 bases, leaving 0 bases of the junction unmatched.

At least ten counts were recorded for this clonotype. V is TRBV7-6 and J is TRBJ2-1, with D perhaps TRBD2 (7 bases). The ends were cut back, 5 bases at V and 5 bases at J, with 31 bases in the middle. Germline CDR1 and CDR2: SGHVS and FNYEAQ. The CDR3 consists of 20 residues. The CDR3 DNA sequence: TGTGCCAGCAGCCCCGGCGCCCGGGAGAGGGGGGGGTGGGGGAACAATGAGCAGTTCTTC. Residues: CASSPGARERGGWGNNEQFF.

The sample holds many counts of this clonotype. This may be a read error, as it is one base from a much larger clone. The genes are TRBV9 and TRBJ1-1, with no clear D. Per the germline V gene, CDR1 is SGDLS and CDR2 is YYNGEE. This CDR3 region has 13 residues. V dropped 3 bases and J dropped 1 base, with 7 bases sitting between them. CDR3 DNA sequence: TGTGCCAGCAGCGCCGGAGGGAACACTGAAGCTTTCTTT. Translating gives CASSAGGNTEAFF.

This clonotype has more than one count but fewer than ten. This rearrangement joins TRBV12-3 or TRBV12-4 to TRBJ1-5, with D hard to call. CDR3 size: 14 residues. Trimming pared 3 bases from V and 4 bases from J, leaving 10 bases between. The CDR3 region has the DNA TGTGCCAGCAGTTTGTCGGTCACTAATCAGCCCCAGCATTTT. Protein sequence: CASSLSVTNQPQHF.

Ten or more counts support this clonotype. The chain is built from TRBV28 and TRBJ2-1, with 13 positions matching TRBD2. Germline CDR1 reads MDHEN; CDR2 reads SYDVKM. CDR3 size: 15 residues. V dropped 5 bases and J dropped 9; count of bases not matched to a gene: 7. CDR3 sequence reads: CASSPGTSGNSEQFF. The CDR3 nucleotides read TGTGCCAGCAGTCCGGGGACTAGCGGGAACTCTGAGCAGTTCTTC.

This clonotype was found many times. The CDR3 DNA sequence: TGTGCCAGTAGTGCCGGACTAGCGGGATGGGATACGCAGTATTTT. It yields the protein CASSAGLAGWDTQYF. This sequence joins TRBV19 and TRBJ2-3; 12 positions match TRBD2. The trim removed 5 bases at V and 6 bases at J, leaving 6 bases unmatched. This CDR3 is built from 15 residues. Germline assignment: CDR1 LNHDA and CDR2 SQIVND (reference sequence).

This chain joins TRBV15 and TRBJ1-4; 10 bases map to TRBD1. The CDR3 covers 13 residues. After removal of 8 bases from V and 7 bases from J, the junction contained 4 bases not matched to a gene. The germline CDR1 and CDR2 sequences are LNHNV and YYDKDF (reference sequence). Here the CDR3 DNA reads TGTGCCACCGGACAGGGGGGTTTTGAAAAACTGTTTTTT. Translation: CATGQGGFEKLFF.

This clonotype was recorded at least ten times. This chain's CDR3 is CASSLEAATEAFF. CDR3 bases: TGTGCCAGCAGCTTAGAAGCCGCCACTGAAGCTTTCTTT. The rearrangement links TRBV11-2 to TRBJ1-1; D is unresolved. V was clipped by 0 bases and J by 4 bases, with 6 bases between them. This CDR3 region has 13 residues. The germline V gene encodes CDR1 SGHAT and CDR2 FQNNGV.

The gene calls are TRBV6-5 and TRBJ2-1; 12 positions match TRBD2. This CDR3 spans 15 amino acids. V was pared by 3 bases and J by 10 bases, with 7 bases of the junction left unmatched. Germline V lookup: CDR1 MNHEY, CDR2 SVGAGI. The CDR3 protein is CASSYAPSGRDEQFF. The CDR3 coding sequence is TGTGCCAGCAGTTATGCACCTAGCGGGAGGGACGAGCAGTTCTTC.

A remark on this clonotype: Its ends do not fully match the called genes, so a read error is possible. The chain recombines TRBV5-4 with TRBJ2-1, with D tentatively TRBD1 (6 bases). The DNA end is more similar to TRBJ2-5, so the J call may be wrong. Germline CDR1 reads SGHNT; CDR2 reads YYREEE (reference sequence). This CDR3 is built from 13 residues. DNA of the CDR3: TGTGCCTCCTCAGGGGCCTACCAAGAGGCCCAGTACTTC. Amino acids: CASSGAYQEAQYF.

The chain is built from TRBV7-9 and TRBJ1-5, with D tentatively TRBD1 (5 bases). This CDR3 region has 15 residues. The V end was cut by 1 base, the J end by 3 bases, with 10 bases between. From germline, CDR1 is SEHNR and CDR2 FQNEAQ (reference sequence). CDR3 coding DNA: TGTGCCAGCAGCTTAGAAGGGGAGGTCAATCAGCCCCAGCATTTT. Encoded protein: CASSLEGEVNQPQHF.

This clonotype was recorded many times. The chain employs TRBV6-1 and TRBJ1-4, with 9 bases aligning to TRBD1. CDR1 is MNHNS and CDR2 is SASEGT in the germline V gene. The junction had 6 bases not matched to a gene; V was cut back by 3 bases and J by 7 bases. The CDR3 runs 15 residues. The CDR3 protein is CASSEGTGGGEKLFF. The CDR3 DNA follows: TGTGCCAGCAGTGAGGGCACAGGGGGCGGTGAAAAACTGTTTTTT.